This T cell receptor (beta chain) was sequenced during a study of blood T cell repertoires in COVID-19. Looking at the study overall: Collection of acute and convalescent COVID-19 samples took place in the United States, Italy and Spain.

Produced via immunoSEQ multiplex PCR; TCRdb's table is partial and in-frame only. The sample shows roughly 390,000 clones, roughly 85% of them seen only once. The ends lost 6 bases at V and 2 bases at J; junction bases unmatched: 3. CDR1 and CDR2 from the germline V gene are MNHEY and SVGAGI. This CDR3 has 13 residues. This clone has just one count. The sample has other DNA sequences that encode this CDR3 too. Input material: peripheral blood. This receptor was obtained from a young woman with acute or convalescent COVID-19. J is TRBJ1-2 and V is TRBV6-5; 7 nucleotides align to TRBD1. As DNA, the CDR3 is TGTGCCAGCAGGTTGGGACAGAACTATGGCTACACCTTC. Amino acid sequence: CASRLGQNYGYTF.